What follows are 30 T cell receptor beta chains derived from one specimen sequenced in a study of T cell responses to AZD1222 COVID-19 vaccine. Only in-frame clones appear in the TCRdb table, and some are missing; sequencing was by immunoSEQ multiplex PCR. The sample gives more than 95,000 clones, roughly 90% of which show up once; around 4% is in the top ten. The input for sequencing was peripheral blood, taken on day 0 of AZD1222 vaccination. These receptors originate from an adult in good health.

The V and J genes are TRBV6-5 and TRBJ2-7; maybe TRBD1 (6 bases). V lost 11 bases to trimming and J lost 2 bases, with 13 bases between them. The CDR3 totals 12 residues. Germline CDR1 MNHEY, CDR2 SVGAGI. CDR3 loop: CAAQGYTYEQYF. CDR3 coding DNA: TGTGCCGCCCAGGGGTATACCTACGAGCAGTACTTC.

The rearrangement uses TRBV28 and TRBJ1-4; D gene ambiguous. Germline V gene lookup returns CDR1 MDHEN and CDR2 SYDVKM. The CDR3 loop spans 15 amino acids. Trimming stripped 2 bases from V and 0 bases from J, with 7 bases between. For the CDR3, the DNA is TGTGCCAGCAGTTTAGCGATTGCAACTAATGAAAAACTGTTTTTT. Translation: CASSLAIATNEKLFF.

The rearrangement joins TRBV4-1 to TRBJ2-7, with TRBD2 identical over 7 bases. V lost 2 bases, J lost 3 bases, and 19 bases stayed unmatched. In germline, CDR1 is MGHRA, CDR2 YSYEKL. The CDR3 totals 19 residues. CDR3 nucleotides: TGCGCCAGCAGCCAAATCTATTGGCCTTCGAGCGGGATTTACTACGAGCAGTACTTC. Amino acid sequence: CASSQIYWPSSGIYYEQYF.

The chain combines TRBV6-1 with TRBJ1-4; D gene ambiguous. Germline CDR1 reads MNHNS; CDR2 reads SASEGT. The CDR3 extends over 16 amino acids. The V gene lost 3 bases and the J gene lost 8 bases, with 19 bases spanning the gap. CDR3 DNA: TGTGCCAGCAGTGACGGCCCCCCAGCGGGAGAAGAAAAACTGTTTTTT. This translates into CASSDGPPAGEEKLFF.

This chain joins TRBV5-4 and TRBJ2-3; 11 positions agree with TRBD2. This CDR3 has 16 residues. Germline-derived CDR1 and CDR2 are SGHNT and YYREEE (reference sequence). After removal of 4 bases from V and 2 bases from J, the junction contained 6 bases not matched to a gene. The CDR3 DNA follows: TGTGCCAGCAGCCTGGGGACTAGCGGTTACACAGATACGCAGTATTTT. This gives the protein CASSLGTSGYTDTQYF.

This chain joins TRBV28 and TRBJ1-2; no clear D gene. V was clipped by 2 bases and J by 7 bases, with 14 bases between them. CDR1 and CDR2 from the germline V gene are MDHEN and SYDVKM. The CDR3 loop spans 14 amino acids. The CDR3 DNA sequence: TGTGCCAGCAGTTTAGGCAACGTCGCTAGTGGCTACACCTTC. This translates into CASSLGNVASGYTF.

In this sample, this clone turned up once. J is TRBJ2-3 and V is TRBV29-1; D gene unclear. Between the trimmed V and J ends, which lost 5 bases and 0 bases, there was a span of 15 bases. The CDR3 extends over 15 amino acids. Germline CDR1 reads SQVTM; CDR2 reads ANQGSEA. CDR3 in DNA: TGCAGCGTTTCCGCTTGGACGGCTAGCACAGATACGCAGTATTTT. Residues: CSVSAWTASTDTQYF.

The CDR3: CASSTAVYEQYF. The CDR3 coding sequence is TGTGCCAGCAGCACGGCCGTATACGAGCAGTACTTC. This chain uses TRBV28 with TRBJ2-7; D remains ambiguous. The CDR3 is made up of 12 amino acids. The germline V and J ends were trimmed by 6 bases and 4 bases, with 10 bases remaining between them. The germline CDR1 and CDR2 sequences are MDHEN and SYDVKM.

In its sample, this clone was seen once. The CDR3 nucleotides read TGTGCCTGGAGTAGACAGGGCTCTGGAAACACCATATATTTT. Translation gives CAWSRQGSGNTIYF. The chain combines TRBV30 with TRBJ1-3; 7 nucleotides align to TRBD1. The germline V gene has CDR1 GTSNPN and CDR2 SVGIG (reference sequence). V shed 2 bases and J 0 bases; nucleotides not matched to a gene: 1. The CDR3 contains 14 residues. Filled out from reference TRBV30 and TRBJ1-3, the complete variable domain reads SQTIHQWPATLVQPVGSPLSLECTVEGTSNPNLYWYRQAAGRGLQLLFYSVGIGQISSEVPQNLSASRPQDRQFILSSKKLLLSDSGFYLCAWSRQGSGNTIYFGEGSWLTVV.

The chain links TRBV19 to TRBJ2-3, with 7 bases lining up with TRBD1. The CDR3 spans 15 residues. V lost 4 bases to trimming and J lost 2 bases; unmatched junction nucleotides: 6. The germline CDR1 and CDR2 sequences are LNHDA and SQIVND (reference sequence). The CDR3 nucleotides are TGTGCCAGTAGTACAGGACAGGCTTACACAGATACGCAGTATTTT. It is translated as CASSTGQAYTDTQYF.

In DNA form, the CDR3 reads TGTGCCAGCAGCTTATCCGCAGGGGGCGCAGAGGGAGCTTTCTTT. This translates into CASSLSAGGAEGAFF. The V call is TRBV7-9, the J call TRBJ1-1, with 8 bases matching TRBD1. This CDR3 region has 15 residues. With 2 bases clipped from V and 10 bases from J, the junction kept 12 bases outside the gene matches. From germline, CDR1 is SEHNR and CDR2 FQNEAQ (reference sequence).

The rearrangement links TRBV19 to TRBJ1-6, with TRBD1 matching over 7 bases. CDR1 and CDR2 (germline): LNHDA, SQIVND (reference sequence). The CDR3 has 19 residues. J lost 2 bases, V lost 3 bases, and 13 bases had no gene match. Written as DNA, the CDR3 is TGTGCCAGTAGTATCCGACGACCCGAACAGGGGACCTATAATTCACCCCTCCACTTT. Protein sequence: CASSIRRPEQGTYNSPLHF.

The V call is TRBV6-5, the J call TRBJ1-5; possibly TRBD1 for D (5 bases). The V and J ends lost 5 bases and 7 bases respectively, with 18 bases between them. Germline CDR1 is MNHEY and CDR2 is SVGAGI. The CDR3 covers 15 residues. The CDR3 nucleotides read TGTGCCAGCAGTCCCATATCGGGGGAAAAACAGCCCCAGCATTTT. It translates to CASSPISGEKQPQHF.

V and J are TRBV30 and TRBJ2-7; 7 bases are a match to TRBD1. This CDR3 has 11 amino acids. Germline CDR1 and CDR2: GTSNPN and SVGIG (reference sequence). Unmatched junction bases numbered 4, after V lost 5 bases and J lost 6 bases. Here the CDR3 reads CAWLQGTEQYF. The CDR3 bases are TGTGCCTGGTTACAGGGGACCGAGCAGTACTTC.

The V and J genes are TRBV7-9 and TRBJ2-1, with D possibly matching TRBD2 (5 bases). This CDR3 is built from 14 residues. The V gene's germline CDR1 is SEHNR and CDR2 FQNEAQ (reference sequence). Trimming stripped 5 bases from V and 10 bases from J, with 18 bases between. The CDR3 DNA follows: TGTGCCAGCAGCCCCCCGGGAACCCCCAACGAGCAGTTCTTC. Translated: CASSPPGTPNEQFF.

The chain joins TRBV10-3 to TRBJ2-7; 8 bases map to TRBD2. Unmatched junction bases numbered 10, after V lost 6 bases and J lost 6 bases. Germline loops: CDR1 ENHRY, CDR2 SYGVKD. CDR3 length: 14 amino acids. The CDR3 nucleotides are TGTGCCATCAGAGGGGGACTAGGAGTGGGCGAGCAGTACTTC. This sequence encodes CAIRGGLGVGEQYF.

This CDR3 reads CASSVGPGQGNGYTF. CDR3 sequence (DNA): TGCGCCAGCAGCGTGGGACCGGGACAGGGTAATGGCTACACCTTC. The chain recombines TRBV5-1 with TRBJ1-2, with 9 nucleotides matching TRBD1. This CDR3 has 15 amino acids. The germline gives CDR1 SGHRS, CDR2 YFSETQ. V lost 4 bases, J lost 6 bases, and 10 bases stayed unmatched.

This clone was detected ten times or more. The V and J genes are TRBV5-5 and TRBJ2-2; maybe TRBD1 (5 bases). Per germline, CDR1 SGHKS and CDR2 YYEKEE (reference sequence). CDR3 size: 14 residues. Trimming cost V 1 base and J 6 bases, with 10 bases left between them. CDR3 nucleotide sequence: TGTGCCAGCAGCTTGTCAATGGGGCCCGGGGAGCTGTTTTTT. Its protein product is CASSLSMGPGELFF.

The chain has TRBV28 and TRBJ1-1, with unresolved D. This CDR3 is 11 amino acids long. Trimming pared 3 bases from V and 10 bases from J, leaving 9 bases between. CDR1 and CDR2 from the germline V gene are MDHEN and SYDVKM. The CDR3 is CASSFTSGAFF. For the CDR3, the DNA is TGTGCCAGCAGTTTTACATCGGGAGCTTTCTTT.

The V call is TRBV18, the J call TRBJ1-3; 9 bases map to TRBD1. The CDR3 totals 16 residues. V gave up 4 bases and J gave up 1 base; unmatched junction bases: 5. CDR1 KGHSH and CDR2 LQKENI come from the germline V gene. In DNA form, the CDR3 reads TGTGCCAGCTCACGGCAGGGACAGGGATCTGGAAACACCATATATTTT. Translation gives CASSRQGQGSGNTIYF.

This clone occurred a few times. Here the CDR3 DNA reads TGTGCCAGCAGCCCGAGTGGTCTACCTAGGGACTATGGCTACACCTTC. This encodes CASSPSGLPRDYGYTF. The gene calls are TRBV5-8 and TRBJ1-2, with no clear D. CDR3 length: 16 residues. Trimming cost V 4 bases and J 3 bases, with 19 bases left between them. CDR1 and CDR2 (germline): SGHTS, YDEGEE. The whole variable domain, filled in from reference TRBV5-8 and TRBJ1-2, reads EAGVTQSPTHLIKTRGQQATLRCSPISGHTSVYWYQQALGLGLQFLLWYDEGEERNRGNFPPRFSGRQFPNYSSELNVNALELEDSALYLCASSPSGLPRDYGYTFGSGTRLTVV.

The rearrangement joins TRBV28 to TRBJ2-2; no reliable D call. Between the trimmed V and J ends, which lost 7 bases and 1 base, there was a span of 7 bases. The CDR3 totals 13 residues. Germline assignment: CDR1 MDHEN and CDR2 SYDVKM. The CDR3 DNA sequence: TGTGCCAGCACTTTGGGGAACACCGGGGAGCTGTTTTTT. This translates into CASTLGNTGELFF.

The chain uses TRBV7-9 and TRBJ1-3; 7 positions agree with TRBD1. CDR1 SEHNR and CDR2 FQNEAQ come from the germline V gene (reference sequence). The CDR3 is made up of 14 amino acids. Germline trimming cut 7 bases from V and 3 bases from J; bases unmatched to any gene: 6. CDR3 protein: CASTHNRGGNTIYF. In nucleotides, the CDR3 is TGTGCCAGCACCCATAACAGGGGTGGAAACACCATATATTTT.

The V gene is TRBV2, the J gene TRBJ2-7; D unresolved. Trimming stripped 10 bases from V and 3 bases from J, with 7 bases between. Germline V CDR1 and CDR2: SNHLY, FYNNEI. The CDR3 length is 10 residues. CDR3 amino acids: CATGLYEQYF. The CDR3 DNA is TGTGCCACGGGTCTCTACGAGCAGTACTTC.

The chain carries TRBV7-3 and TRBJ1-2, with TRBD1 matching over 9 bases. Germline CDR1 reads SGHTA; CDR2 reads FQGTGA. V dropped 5 bases and J dropped 4; count of bases not matched to a gene: 8. The CDR3 loop spans 15 amino acids. The CDR3 sequence: CASSPETGGVYGYTF. The CDR3 DNA reads as TGTGCCAGCAGCCCAGAGACAGGGGGTGTCTATGGCTACACCTTC.

This clone was recorded once. The V and J genes are TRBV19 and TRBJ2-1, with 8 bases aligning to TRBD2. V was pared by 3 bases and J by 6 bases, with 7 bases of the junction left unmatched. This CDR3 comprises 15 residues. Germline V gives CDR1 LNHDA, CDR2 SQIVND (reference sequence). The CDR3 is CASSIQSGGLNEQFF. CDR3 nucleotides: TGTGCCAGTAGTATTCAATCGGGAGGGCTCAATGAGCAGTTCTTC.

This clone was found a few times. Other DNA sequences in the sample encode the same CDR3. The chain combines TRBV2 with TRBJ2-6; the D is unclear. Trimming removed 2 bases from V and 1 base from J, with 3 bases in between. The CDR3 covers 14 residues. CDR1 SNHLY and CDR2 FYNNEI come from the germline V gene. CDR3 loop: CASSERSGANVLTF. The CDR3 DNA reads TGTGCCAGCAGTGAAAGGTCTGGGGCCAACGTCCTGACTTTC.

The chain is built from TRBV5-8 and TRBJ1-2, with D maybe TRBD1 (5 bases). This CDR3 is built from 13 residues. Trimming shortened V by 3 bases and J by 5 bases, and 11 bases separated the two germline ends. The germline gives CDR1 SGHTS, CDR2 YDEGEE. The CDR3: CASSSGTDYGYTF. DNA of the CDR3: TGTGCCAGCAGCTCGGGGACCGATTATGGCTACACCTTC.

This sequence joins TRBV28 and TRBJ1-5, with D possibly matching TRBD1 (6 bases). Per germline, CDR1 MDHEN and CDR2 SYDVKM. This CDR3 comprises 13 residues. V lost 5 bases, J lost 3 bases, and 8 bases lay in between. The CDR3 loop is CASSTGINQPQHF. CDR3 in DNA: TGTGCCAGCAGTACAGGGATCAATCAGCCCCAGCATTTT.

The V call is TRBV30, the J call TRBJ1-2; 8 positions agree with TRBD1. The CDR3 has 13 residues. The germline V gene encodes CDR1 GTSNPN and CDR2 SVGIG (reference sequence). With V trimmed by 4 bases and J by 7 bases, 8 bases remained unmatched. The CDR3 DNA reads TGTGCCTGGACAGGCAGGGGGCCTGGTGGCTACACCTTC. This sequence encodes CAWTGRGPGGYTF.